The present TCR beta chain was sequenced within a study of cytomegalovirus exposure and HLA in healthy donors. The PCR employed 60 Vbeta primers together with 13 Jbeta primers. Repertoires were generated with immunoSEQ multiplex PCR, while TCRdb's copy carries only in-frame clones and drops some. The data contain more than 110,000 clones, approximately 79% of them singletons. Germline V CDR1 and CDR2: SNHLY, FYNNEI. There are 14 residues in the CDR3. The germline V and J ends were trimmed by 0 bases and 1 base, with 6 bases remaining between them. This TCR was recovered from a woman between 45 and 60 years old in good health and CMV-seropositive. Sequencing input: PBMCs. This chain uses TRBV2 with TRBJ1-1, with D unclear. The chain's CDR3 is CASSEAEGNTEAFF. CDR3 sequence (DNA): TGTGCCAGCAGTGAAGCAGAGGGGAACACTGAAGCTTTCTTT.